This T cell receptor (beta chain) was sequenced for a study of T cell responses to AZD1222 COVID-19 vaccine. Method: immunoSEQ multiplex PCR; TCRdb's copy keeps in-frame clones and lacks some. The sample has 95,000 to 150,000 clones, roughly 86% seen once. This clonotype was obtained from an adult in good health. The source material was peripheral blood, sampled on day 0 of AZD1222 vaccination.

The CDR3 nucleotides are TGTGCCAGCAGCGACCATACTAACTCTGACAGGGGTGAAGCTTTCTTT. Translation: CASSDHTNSDRGEAFF. V gene TRBV5-4 combines with J gene TRBJ1-1; 8 bases agree with TRBD1. The CDR3 runs to 16 residues. Germline loops: CDR1 SGHNT, CDR2 YYREEE (reference sequence). Germline trimming cut 4 bases from V and 7 bases from J; bases unmatched to any gene: 15. Looking up the rest from reference TRBV5-4 and TRBJ1-1 gives the full variable domain: ETGVTQSPTHLIKTRGQQVTLRCSSQSGHNTVSWYQQALGQGPQFIFQYYREEENGRGNFPPRFSGLQFPNYSSELNVNALELDDSALYLCASSDHTNSDRGEAFFGQGTRLTVV.